The 12 T cell receptor beta chains below were found in one sample sequenced in a study of response to subunit inactivated influenza vaccine. TCRdb re-called the RT-PCR reads with MiXCR, one entry per CDR3 protein. The table includes approximately 500,000 distinct CDR3 sequences, approximately 24% detected once. This sample was shared with a second study, whose subject was T cells expressing NK-cell markers. As that report states: Libraries used 5'RACE template switching adding universal primer site and UMIs.

Sequencing was performed on CD4+ T cells sorted from PBMCs, taken less than 13 days after vaccination. The source is a man in his fifties who received an inactivated influenza vaccine.

V gene TRBV7-6 combines with J gene TRBJ1-2; the D gene is possibly TRBD1 (6 bases). CDR3 length equals 14 residues. From germline, CDR1 is SGHVS and CDR2 FNYEAQ. The V end was cut by 7 bases, the J end by 5 bases, with 17 bases between. This chain's CDR3 is CASTPGDGGYGYTF. CDR3 coding DNA: TGTGCCAGCACCCCAGGGGACGGCGGGTATGGCTACACCTTC.

V is TRBV2 and J is TRBJ1-5, with unresolved D. CDR1 and CDR2 (germline): SNHLY, FYNNEI. CDR3 size: 14 residues. V dropped 7 bases and J dropped 1 base, with 11 bases sitting between them. As DNA, the CDR3 is TGTGCCAGCACACGGGGTAGGAGCAATCAGCCCCAGCATTTT. It codes for CASTRGRSNQPQHF.

The chain combines TRBV4-2 with TRBJ2-1, with 11 bases lining up with TRBD2. Germline V gene sequence: CDR1 LGHNA, CDR2 YNFKEQ. This CDR3 region has 23 residues. The ends lost 4 bases at V and 4 bases at J; junction bases unmatched: 27. The DNA for the CDR3 is TGTGCCAGCAGCCGCCCGACTAGCGGGGCCTTCCCATCCGATCTTGAGGATTACAATGAGCAGTTCTTC. Residues: CASSRPTSGAFPSDLEDYNEQFF.

This clonotype was picked up a small number of times. V usage is TRBV5-1 and J usage is TRBJ2-7; the D gene is possibly TRBD1 (5 bases). V lost 0 bases to trimming and J lost 2 bases, with 9 bases between them. The germline V gene encodes CDR1 SGHRS and CDR2 YFSETQ. This CDR3 region has 14 residues. CDR3 coding DNA: TGCGCCAGCAGCTTGGAAGGGGCAACCTACGAGCAGTACTTC. Amino acid sequence: CASSLEGATYEQYF.

The table lists this clonotype with a few counts. The rearrangement joins TRBV7-3 to TRBJ2-1; 9 nucleotides match TRBD1. The junction had 7 bases not matched to a gene; V was cut back by 7 bases and J by 6 bases. The CDR3 consists of 14 residues. Germline CDR1 reads SGHTA; CDR2 reads FQGTGA. CDR3 nucleotide sequence: TGTGCCAGCAACGACGGGACAGGGTCCAATGAGCAGTTCTTC. It is translated as CASNDGTGSNEQFF.

The chain employs TRBV6-2 or TRBV6-3 and TRBJ2-5; TRBD2 agrees at 10 bases. Trimming took 10 bases from V and 0 from J; bases not matched to a gene: 11. The CDR3 length is 16 residues. Germline V lookup: CDR1 MNHEY, CDR2 SVGEGT. The CDR3 DNA sequence: TGTGCCATCGGGGTAGCGGGAGGCCCCTACCAAGAGACCCAGTACTTC. It encodes CAIGVAGGPYQETQYF.

This clonotype has a handful of counts. The chain carries TRBV7-9 and TRBJ2-5; TRBD2 agrees at 7 bases. Germline assignment: CDR1 SEHNR and CDR2 FQNEAQ (reference sequence). The CDR3 has 15 residues. V lost 5 bases, J lost 2 bases, and 8 bases stayed unmatched. Written as DNA, the CDR3 is TGTGCCAGCAGCCCGGCGGGCGGGGGACAAGAGACCCAGTACTTC. Its protein product is CASSPAGGGQETQYF.

This clonotype turned up a few times. The chain employs TRBV20-1 and TRBJ2-7; D unresolved. Per the germline V gene, CDR1 is DFQATT and CDR2 is SNEGSKA (reference sequence). This CDR3 is 15 amino acids long. V dropped 1 base and J dropped 3 bases, with 16 bases sitting between them. CDR3 region: CSARASLKNNYEQYF. Here the CDR3 DNA reads TGCAGTGCTAGAGCTTCGCTGAAGAACAACTACGAGCAGTACTTC.

This chain joins TRBV11-2 and TRBJ2-5; D may correspond to TRBD1 or TRBD2 (6 bases each). With 6 bases removed from V and 4 bases from J, the gap between germline ends came to 24 bases. Germline CDR1 is SGHAT and CDR2 is FQNNGV. The CDR3 is 17 amino acids. CDR3 sequence (DNA): TGTGCCAGCAGACCCCTCTCGGGCGGCGAGGGGGGAGAGACCCAGTACTTC. It codes for CASRPLSGGEGGETQYF.

The CDR3 DNA reads as TGTGCCAGCAGTAGGGACCCTCCCTACGAGCAGTACTTC. It codes for CASSRDPPYEQYF. The V and J genes are TRBV2 and TRBJ2-7; D could derive from TRBD1 or TRBD2 (5 bases each). Germline V gives CDR1 SNHLY, CDR2 FYNNEI. V was clipped by 5 bases and J by 2 bases, with 10 bases between them. CDR3 size: 13 residues.

The table lists this clonotype with a few counts. The CDR3 coding sequence is TGTGCCAGCAGCAATGGGGCGGATCGGGGGGGCCGAAACATTCAGTACTTC. It encodes CASSNGADRGGRNIQYF. The chain employs TRBV21-1 and TRBJ2-4; the table's D gene call, TRBD2, was not cross checked with the DNA. TRBV21-1 is designated a pseudogene. The CDR3 extends over 17 amino acids.

The rearrangement joins TRBV10-3 to TRBJ2-7; 9 bases agree with TRBD1. The CDR3 is made up of 15 amino acids. Per germline, CDR1 ENHRY and CDR2 SYGVKD. After removal of 3 bases from V and 1 base from J, the junction contained 4 bases not matched to a gene. CDR3 in amino acids: CAISESDRGSYEQYF. The CDR3 DNA reads as TGTGCCATCAGTGAATCGGACAGGGGTTCCTACGAGCAGTACTTC.